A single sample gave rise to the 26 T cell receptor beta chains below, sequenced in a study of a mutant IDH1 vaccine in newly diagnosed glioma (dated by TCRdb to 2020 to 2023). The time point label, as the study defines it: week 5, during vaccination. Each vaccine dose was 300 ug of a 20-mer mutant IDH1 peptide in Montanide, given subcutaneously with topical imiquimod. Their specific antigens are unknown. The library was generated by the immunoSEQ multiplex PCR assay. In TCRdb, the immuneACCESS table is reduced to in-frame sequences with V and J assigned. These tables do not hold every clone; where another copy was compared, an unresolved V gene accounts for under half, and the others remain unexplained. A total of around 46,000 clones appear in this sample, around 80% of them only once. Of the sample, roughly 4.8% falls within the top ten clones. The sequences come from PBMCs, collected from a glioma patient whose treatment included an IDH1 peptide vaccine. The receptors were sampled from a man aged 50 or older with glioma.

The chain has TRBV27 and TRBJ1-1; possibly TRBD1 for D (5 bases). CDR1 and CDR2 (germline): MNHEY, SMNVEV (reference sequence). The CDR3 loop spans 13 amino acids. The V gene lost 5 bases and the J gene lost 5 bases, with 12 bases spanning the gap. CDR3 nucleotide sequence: TGTGCCAGCAGTCCCTGGAAGGGGACTGAAGCTTTCTTT. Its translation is CASSPWKGTEAFF.

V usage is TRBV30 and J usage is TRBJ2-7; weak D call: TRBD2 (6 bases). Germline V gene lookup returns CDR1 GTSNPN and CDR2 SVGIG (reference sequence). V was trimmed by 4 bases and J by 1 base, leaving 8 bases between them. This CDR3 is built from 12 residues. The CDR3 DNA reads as TGTGCCTGGATGGGGGGATCCTACGAGCAGTACTTC. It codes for CAWMGGSYEQYF. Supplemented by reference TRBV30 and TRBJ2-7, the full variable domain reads SQTIHQWPATLVQPVGSPLSLECTVEGTSNPNLYWYRQAAGRGLQLLFYSVGIGQISSEVPQNLSASRPQDRQFILSSKKLLLSDSGFYLCAWMGGSYEQYFGPGTRLTVT.

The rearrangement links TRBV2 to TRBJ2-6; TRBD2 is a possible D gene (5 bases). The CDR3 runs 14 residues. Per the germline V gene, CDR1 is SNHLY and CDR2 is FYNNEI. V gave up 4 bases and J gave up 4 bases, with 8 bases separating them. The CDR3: CASSAGRGANVLTF. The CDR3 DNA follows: TGTGCCAGCAGTGCGGGGAGAGGGGCCAACGTCCTGACTTTC.

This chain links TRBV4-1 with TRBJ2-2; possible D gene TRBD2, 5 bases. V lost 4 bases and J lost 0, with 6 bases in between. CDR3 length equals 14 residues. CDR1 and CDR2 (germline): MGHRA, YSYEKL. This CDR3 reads CASSPGTNTGELFF. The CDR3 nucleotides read TGCGCCAGCAGCCCCGGGACGAACACCGGGGAGCTGTTTTTT.

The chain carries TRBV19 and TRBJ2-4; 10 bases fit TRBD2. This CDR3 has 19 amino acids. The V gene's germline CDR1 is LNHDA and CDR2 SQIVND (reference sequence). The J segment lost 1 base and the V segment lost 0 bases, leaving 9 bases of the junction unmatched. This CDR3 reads CASSIDQAGGQRAKNIQYF. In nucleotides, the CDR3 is TGTGCCAGTAGTATAGACCAAGCGGGGGGGCAGAGGGCCAAAAACATTCAGTACTTC.

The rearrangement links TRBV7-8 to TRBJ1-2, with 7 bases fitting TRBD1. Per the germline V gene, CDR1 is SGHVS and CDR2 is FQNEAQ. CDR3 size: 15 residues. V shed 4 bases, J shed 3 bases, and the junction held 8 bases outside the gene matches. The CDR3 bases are TGTGCCAGCAGCTCCTACAGGGGAGAGGACTATGGCTACACCTTC. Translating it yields CASSSYRGEDYGYTF.

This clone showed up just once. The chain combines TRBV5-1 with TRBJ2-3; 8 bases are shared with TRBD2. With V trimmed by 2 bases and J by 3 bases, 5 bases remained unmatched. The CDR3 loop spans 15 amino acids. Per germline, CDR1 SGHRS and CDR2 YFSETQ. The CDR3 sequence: CASSFLASGTDTQYF. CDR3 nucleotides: TGCGCCAGCAGCTTCCTGGCTAGCGGGACAGATACGCAGTATTTT. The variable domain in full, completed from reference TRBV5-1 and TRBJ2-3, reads KAGVTQTPRYLIKTRGQQVTLSCSPISGHRSVSWYQQTPGQGLQFLFEYFSETQRNKGNFPGRFSGRQFSNSRSEMNVSTLELGDSALYLCASSFLASGTDTQYFGPGTRLTVL.

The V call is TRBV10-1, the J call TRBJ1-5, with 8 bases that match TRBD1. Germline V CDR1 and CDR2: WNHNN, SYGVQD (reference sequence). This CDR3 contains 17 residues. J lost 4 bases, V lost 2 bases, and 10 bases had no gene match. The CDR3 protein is CASSEREYTGGNQPQHF. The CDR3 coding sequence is TGCGCCAGCAGTGAGAGAGAGTATACAGGGGGAAATCAGCCCCAGCATTTT.

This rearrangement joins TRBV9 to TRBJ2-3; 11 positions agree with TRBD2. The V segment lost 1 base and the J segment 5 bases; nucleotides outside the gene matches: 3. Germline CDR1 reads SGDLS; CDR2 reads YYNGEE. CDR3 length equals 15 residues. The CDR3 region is CASSVRLAGGDTQYF. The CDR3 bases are TGTGCCAGCAGCGTAAGGCTAGCGGGGGGAGATACGCAGTATTTT.

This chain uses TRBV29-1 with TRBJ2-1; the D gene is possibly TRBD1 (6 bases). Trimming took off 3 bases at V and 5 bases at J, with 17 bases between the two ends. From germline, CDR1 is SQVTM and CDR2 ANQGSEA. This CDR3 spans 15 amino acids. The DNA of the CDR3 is TGCAGCGTTGAGCGCGGCAGGGGTTTCCACAATGAGCAGTTCTTC. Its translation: CSVERGRGFHNEQFF.

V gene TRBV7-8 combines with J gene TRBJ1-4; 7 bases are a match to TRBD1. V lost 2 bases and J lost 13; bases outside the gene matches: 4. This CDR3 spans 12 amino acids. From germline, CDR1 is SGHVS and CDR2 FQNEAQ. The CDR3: CASSLSGQRLFF. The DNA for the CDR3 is TGTGCCAGCAGCTTATCGGGACAGAGACTGTTTTTT.

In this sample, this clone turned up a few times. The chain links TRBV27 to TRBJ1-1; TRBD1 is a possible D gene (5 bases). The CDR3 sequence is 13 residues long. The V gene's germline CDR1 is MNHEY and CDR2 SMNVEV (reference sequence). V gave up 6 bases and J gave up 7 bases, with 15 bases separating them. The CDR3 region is CASSQRDRGEAFF. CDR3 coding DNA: TGTGCCAGCAGCCAAAGGGACCGCGGTGAAGCTTTCTTT.

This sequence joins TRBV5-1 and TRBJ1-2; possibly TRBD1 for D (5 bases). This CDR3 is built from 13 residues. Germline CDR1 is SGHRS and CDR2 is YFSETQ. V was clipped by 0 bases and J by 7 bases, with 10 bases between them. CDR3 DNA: TGCGCCAGCAGCTTGGAAGGGACCGCTGGCTACACCTTC. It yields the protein CASSLEGTAGYTF.

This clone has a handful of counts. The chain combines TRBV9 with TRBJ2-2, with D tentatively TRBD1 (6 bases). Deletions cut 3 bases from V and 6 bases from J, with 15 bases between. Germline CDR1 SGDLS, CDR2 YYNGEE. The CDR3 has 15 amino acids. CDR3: CASSGQALGAGELFF. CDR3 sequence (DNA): TGTGCCAGCAGCGGACAGGCCCTGGGAGCCGGGGAGCTGTTTTTT.

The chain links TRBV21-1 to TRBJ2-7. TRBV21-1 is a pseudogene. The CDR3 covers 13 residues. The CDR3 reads CASSSGRRYEQYF. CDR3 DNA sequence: TGTGCCAGCAGCTCGGGACGGAGGTACGAGCAGTACTTC.

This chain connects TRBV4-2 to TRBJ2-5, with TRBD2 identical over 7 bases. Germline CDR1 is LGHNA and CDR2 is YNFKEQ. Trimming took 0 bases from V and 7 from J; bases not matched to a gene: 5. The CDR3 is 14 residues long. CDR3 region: CASSQEGGEGTQYF. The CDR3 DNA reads TGTGCCAGCAGCCAAGAGGGCGGGGAGGGGACCCAGTACTTC.

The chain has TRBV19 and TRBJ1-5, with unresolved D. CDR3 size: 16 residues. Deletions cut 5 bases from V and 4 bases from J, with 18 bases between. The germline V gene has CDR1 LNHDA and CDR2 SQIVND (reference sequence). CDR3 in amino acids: CASSARGRQPNQPQHF. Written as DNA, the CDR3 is TGTGCCAGTAGTGCTCGAGGACGGCAGCCAAATCAGCCCCAGCATTTT.

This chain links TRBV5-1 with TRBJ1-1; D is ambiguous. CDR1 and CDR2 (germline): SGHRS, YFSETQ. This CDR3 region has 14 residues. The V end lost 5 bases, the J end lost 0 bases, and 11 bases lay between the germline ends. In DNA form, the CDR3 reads TGCGCCAGCAGTACGTCCGGCTTGAACACTGAAGCTTTCTTT. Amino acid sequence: CASSTSGLNTEAFF.

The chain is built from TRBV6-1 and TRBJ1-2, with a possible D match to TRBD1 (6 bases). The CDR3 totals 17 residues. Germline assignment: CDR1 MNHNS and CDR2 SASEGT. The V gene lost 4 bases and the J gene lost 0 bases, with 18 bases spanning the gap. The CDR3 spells CASSGGHGMSSNYGYTF. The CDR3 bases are TGTGCCAGCAGTGGGGGACATGGGATGTCTTCTAACTATGGCTACACCTTC.

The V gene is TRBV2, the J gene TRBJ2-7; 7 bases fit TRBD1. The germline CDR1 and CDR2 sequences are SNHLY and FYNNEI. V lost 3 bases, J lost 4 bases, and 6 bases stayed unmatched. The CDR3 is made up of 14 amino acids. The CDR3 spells CASSETGPPYEQYF. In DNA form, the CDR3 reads TGTGCCAGCAGTGAGACAGGGCCCCCTTACGAGCAGTACTTC. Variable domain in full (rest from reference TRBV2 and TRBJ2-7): EPEVTQTPSHQVTQMGQEVILRCVPISNHLYFYWYRQILGQKVEFLVSFYNNEISEKSEIFDDQFSVERPDGSNFTLKIRSTKLEDSAMYFCASSETGPPYEQYFGPGTRLTVT.

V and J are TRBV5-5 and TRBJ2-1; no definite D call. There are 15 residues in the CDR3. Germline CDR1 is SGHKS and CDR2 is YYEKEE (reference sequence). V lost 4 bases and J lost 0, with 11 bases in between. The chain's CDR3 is CASSRVAASYNEQFF. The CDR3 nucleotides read TGTGCCAGCAGCCGGGTGGCAGCCTCCTACAATGAGCAGTTCTTC.

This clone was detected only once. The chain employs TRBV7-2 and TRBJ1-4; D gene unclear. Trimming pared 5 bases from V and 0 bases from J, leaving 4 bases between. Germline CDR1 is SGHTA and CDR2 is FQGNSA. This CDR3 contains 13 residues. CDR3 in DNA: TGTGCCAGCAGCCCCTCAACTAATGAAAAACTGTTTTTT. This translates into CASSPSTNEKLFF.

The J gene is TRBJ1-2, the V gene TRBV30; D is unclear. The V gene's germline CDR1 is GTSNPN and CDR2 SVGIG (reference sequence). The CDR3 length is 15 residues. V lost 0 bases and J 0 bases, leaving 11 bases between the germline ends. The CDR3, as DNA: TGTGCCTGGAGTGTTCTCCCAGGAGCTAACTATGGCTACACCTTC. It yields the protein CAWSVLPGANYGYTF.

As DNA, the CDR3 is TGTGCCAGCAGCCCTGACAGAAGCTCCTACGAGCAGTACTTC. Translating it yields CASSPDRSSYEQYF. The chain uses TRBV5-4 and TRBJ2-7, with D perhaps TRBD1 (5 bases). The CDR3 sequence is 14 residues long. Trimming took off 4 bases at V and 0 bases at J, with 11 bases between the two ends. Germline CDR1 and CDR2: SGHNT and YYREEE (reference sequence).

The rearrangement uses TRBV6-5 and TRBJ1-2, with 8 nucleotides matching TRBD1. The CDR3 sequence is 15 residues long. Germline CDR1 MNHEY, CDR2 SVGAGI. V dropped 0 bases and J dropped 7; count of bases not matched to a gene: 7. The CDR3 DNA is TGTGCCAGCAGTTACTCACAAACTACAGGGGGTGGCTACACCTTC. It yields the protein CASSYSQTTGGGYTF.

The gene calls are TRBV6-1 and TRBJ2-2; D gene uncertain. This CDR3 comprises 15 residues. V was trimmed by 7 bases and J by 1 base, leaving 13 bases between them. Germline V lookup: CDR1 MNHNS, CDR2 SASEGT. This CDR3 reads CASKEQSQNTGELFF. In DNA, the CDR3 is TGTGCCAGCAAGGAGCAGTCGCAGAACACCGGGGAGCTGTTTTTT.